This T cell receptor beta chain was recorded in a study of TIL therapy for anti-PD-1-resistant metastatic lung cancer. Study-level information: Patients had a median age of 54 years (range about 35-85). Median tumor mutation burden was 1.5 mutations per megabase.

The time point denotes: pre-treatment sample, taken before nivolumab and TIL therapy. Tumor tissue came from excised metastases, mostly pleural nodules or supraclavicular lymph nodes. Progressing patients received lymphodepletion, expanded TIL infusion and IL-2. The germline CDR1 and CDR2 sequences are SGHTA and FQGNSA. Trimming took off 5 bases at V and 4 bases at J, with 14 bases between the two ends. This CDR3 contains 14 residues. Study conclusions and caveats: Compared with baseline intratumoral T cells, expanded TIL cultures were more clonal and less diverse (6% vs 31%).

The immunoSEQ assay was v3. Profiling relied on immunoSEQ multiplex PCR, and the TCRdb table lists in-frame clones only, not all of them. The repertoire holds around 100,000 clones, with about three fifths as singletons. As concerns this clone: Its antigen is undetermined.

This chain joins TRBV7-2 and TRBJ2-5; tentative D call: TRBD1 (6 bases). The TCR was taken from a person aged 25-80 years with non-small cell lung cancer. The material sequenced was tumor tissue, taken at baseline. Here the CDR3 DNA reads TGTGCCAGCAGCCCAGGACTGACAGGAGAGACCCAGTACTTC. It codes for CASSPGLTGETQYF.